This T cell receptor beta chain was sequenced during a study of control samples from healthy donors and cancer patients. Measured with immunoSEQ multiplex PCR; TCRdb has only the in-frame clones, and not every one. Of under 200,000 clones listed, 80% to 95% are singletons. Germline loops: CDR1 SGHTA, CDR2 FQGNSA. The V and J ends lost 4 bases and 5 bases respectively, with 14 bases between them. The CDR3 spans 15 residues. This receptor was identified in a woman aged 55-70 years in good health. The sample was blood. The rearrangement links TRBV7-2 to TRBJ1-4; no clear D. In DNA, the CDR3 is TGTGCCAGCAGCTCCGTCGGTACGGGAAATGAAAAACTGTTTTTT. This gives the protein CASSSVGTGNEKLFF.